The 21 T cell receptor beta chains below were found in one sample sequenced in a study of blood T cells in healthy people across ages. Primers used in a second PCR of roughly 6 to 12 cycles were a sample-barcoded 5' primer and a J-beta primer mix. TCRdb re-analysed the 5' RACE reads in MiXCR, keeping a single row per CDR3 protein. The sample shows roughly 1.5 million distinct CDR3 sequences, about 45% of them seen only once. Sample: blood. These receptors all stem from a young woman in good health.

The chain is built from TRBV6-6 and TRBJ2-1, with 10 bases lining up with TRBD1. This CDR3 contains 14 residues. Germline loops: CDR1 MNHNY, CDR2 SVGAGI (reference sequence). V lost 8 bases, J lost 4 bases, and 5 bases stayed unmatched. The CDR3 nucleotides are TGTGCCAGCCATGACAGGGGGCTTTACAATGAGCAGTTCTTC. It encodes CASHDRGLYNEQFF.

The chain couples TRBV7-2 to TRBJ2-3; D may be TRBD2 (6 bases). V was pared by 5 bases and J by 1 base, with 13 bases between. Germline CDR1 reads SGHTA; CDR2 reads FQGNSA. This CDR3 has 15 residues. The CDR3 region is CASSTSGVGTDTQYF. The CDR3 region has the DNA TGTGCCAGCAGCACCTCGGGGGTGGGCACAGATACGCAGTATTTT.

The V call is TRBV2, the J call TRBJ1-5; TRBD1 is a possible D gene (6 bases). The germline gives CDR1 SNHLY, CDR2 FYNNEI. The V end was cut by 3 bases, the J end by 5 bases, with 11 bases between. This CDR3 is built from 14 residues. In DNA form, the CDR3 reads TGTGCCAGCAGTGAGTGGGGGCCCGATCAGCCCCAGCATTTT. This codes for CASSEWGPDQPQHF.

The gene calls are TRBV27 and TRBJ2-3, with TRBD2 matching 7 bases. Germline loops: CDR1 MNHEY, CDR2 SMNVEV (reference sequence). V dropped 0 bases and J dropped 4; count of bases not matched to a gene: 7. CDR3 length: 16 amino acids. In DNA, the CDR3 is TGTGCCAGCAGTTTATCCGGACTAGTTCGATCAGATACGCAGTATTTT. It codes for CASSLSGLVRSDTQYF.

The gene calls are TRBV7-3 and TRBJ2-1; TRBD1 matches at 8 bases. The CDR3 totals 14 residues. Per the germline V gene, CDR1 is SGHTA and CDR2 is FQGTGA. V dropped 5 bases and J dropped 10; count of bases not matched to a gene: 10. For the CDR3, the DNA is TGTGCCAGCAGCCCCGGACAGGGCGCCTTGGAGCAGTTCTTC. Translated, it gives CASSPGQGALEQFF.

This clonotype was found a few times. The chain joins TRBV10-3 to TRBJ2-1; D possibly corresponds to TRBD2 (6 bases). Trimming removed 2 bases from V and 8 bases from J, with 10 bases in between. This CDR3 has 13 residues. Germline V lookup: CDR1 ENHRY, CDR2 SYGVKD. In DNA, the CDR3 is TGTGCCATCAGTGAGACCTTAGCGGATGAGCAGTTCTTC. This gives the protein CAISETLADEQFF.

This rearrangement joins TRBV14 to TRBJ2-5, with 12 bases fitting TRBD2. The J call could be wrong; TRBJ2-7 is a better fit for the DNA end. The CDR3 loop spans 17 amino acids. The V gene's germline CDR1 is SGHDN and CDR2 FVKESK. The CDR3 is CASSQVLAGGPQTEQYF. The CDR3 region has the DNA TGTGCCAGCAGCCAAGTGCTAGCGGGAGGGCCACAAACCGAGCAGTACTTC.

A note on this clonotype: Sequence at one end of the junction differs from germline and may be a read error. The chain joins TRBV29-1 to TRBJ1-1; D unresolved. The CDR3 is made up of 12 amino acids. Germline V gene sequence: CDR1 SQVTM, CDR2 ANQGSEA. Here the CDR3 DNA reads TGCAGCGTAGAACGGTTAGTCGGGGAAGTTTTCTTT. It is translated as CSVERLVGEVFF.

V and J are TRBV7-9 and TRBJ1-2, with no clear D. The CDR3 is 15 amino acids. V dropped 4 bases and J dropped 1 base, with 13 bases sitting between them. Germline V gene data show CDR1 as SEHNR and CDR2 as FQNEAQ (reference sequence). Here the CDR3 DNA reads TGTGCCAGCAGCTCTTCCGGGTGGGGTAACTATGGCTACACCTTC. Amino acid sequence: CASSSSGWGNYGYTF.

The sample holds a few counts of this clonotype. The V call is TRBV4-3, the J call TRBJ2-5; tentatively, D is TRBD1 (5 bases). The germline V gene encodes CDR1 LGHNA and CDR2 YSLEER. This CDR3 has 14 residues. V was cut by 6 bases and J by 11 bases, with 22 bases left in between. In nucleotides, the CDR3 is TGCGCCAGCAGTACAGCTGGGGCGACCAATGAGCAGTACTTC. Amino acid sequence: CASSTAGATNEQYF.

This sequence joins TRBV29-1 and TRBJ2-1; 11 bases fit TRBD2. Per germline, CDR1 SQVTM and CDR2 ANQGSEA. After removal of 7 bases from V and 7 bases from J, the junction contained 15 bases not matched to a gene. This CDR3 comprises 16 residues. As DNA, the CDR3 is TGCAGCGGGTACCAGAATGGGCTAGCGGGGGGAAATGAGCAGTTCTTC. Its translation is CSGYQNGLAGGNEQFF.

This chain uses TRBV28 with TRBJ1-5; weak D call: TRBD1 (6 bases). CDR3 length: 15 residues. Trimming removed 8 bases from V and 6 bases from J, with 20 bases in between. Germline CDR1 and CDR2: MDHEN and SYDVKM. This CDR3 reads CASHRAGAKSQPQHF. The CDR3 region has the DNA TGTGCCAGCCACAGGGCAGGGGCTAAAAGTCAGCCCCAGCATTTT.

The chain carries TRBV29-1 and TRBJ2-7; a weak D match, TRBD1 (5 bases). There are 11 residues in the CDR3. The V and J ends lost 5 bases and 3 bases respectively, with 8 bases between them. Looked up from germline, CDR1 is SQVTM and CDR2 is ANQGSEA. The CDR3 sequence is CSVNTGYEQYF. CDR3 nucleotide sequence: TGCAGCGTTAATACAGGCTACGAGCAGTACTTC.

This clonotype has only a few counts. This rearrangement joins TRBV18 to TRBJ1-2; D may be TRBD1 (6 bases). Germline V gene lookup returns CDR1 KGHSH and CDR2 LQKENI. This CDR3 contains 15 residues. The V gene lost 2 bases and the J gene lost 2 bases, with 12 bases spanning the gap. CDR3 DNA sequence: TGTGCCAGCTCACCAAGCGCTGGACAGAACTATGGCTACACCTTC. Translation gives CASSPSAGQNYGYTF.

The rearrangement uses TRBV5-1 and TRBJ2-3; 10 bases are a match to TRBD1. The trim removed 5 bases at V and 4 bases at J, leaving 10 bases unmatched. Per the germline V gene, CDR1 is SGHRS and CDR2 is YFSETQ. The CDR3 spans 16 residues. CDR3 amino acids: CASSWTGGIYSDTQYF. CDR3 in DNA: TGCGCCAGCAGTTGGACAGGGGGAATTTATTCAGATACGCAGTATTTT. Filled out from reference TRBV5-1 and TRBJ2-3, the complete variable domain reads KAGVTQTPRYLIKTRGQQVTLSCSPISGHRSVSWYQQTPGQGLQFLFEYFSETQRNKGNFPGRFSGRQFSNSRSEMNVSTLELGDSALYLCASSWTGGIYSDTQYFGPGTRLTVL.

J is TRBJ1-4 and V is TRBV10-3; D ambiguous. From germline, CDR1 is ENHRY and CDR2 SYGVKD. This CDR3 is 13 amino acids long. Trimming took off 6 bases at V and 7 bases at J, with 12 bases between the two ends. The CDR3: CAIRDPAGEKLFF. Here the CDR3 DNA reads TGTGCCATCAGGGACCCCGCTGGTGAAAAACTGTTTTTT.

The rearrangement links TRBV29-1 to TRBJ2-1, with 10 nucleotides matching TRBD2. Germline CDR1 and CDR2: SQVTM and ANQGSEA. J was trimmed by 0 bases and V by 7 bases; bases with no gene match: 12. The CDR3 loop spans 17 amino acids. The CDR3 DNA is TGCAGCGCCAAAAAGGGCAGCGGGAGGGTCTCCTACAATGAGCAGTTCTTC. This codes for CSAKKGSGRVSYNEQFF.

This chain connects TRBV29-1 to TRBJ2-1; no reliable D call. The DNA end favors TRBJ2-7, so the J call may be wrong. This CDR3 has 12 amino acids. Germline V gene data show CDR1 as SQVTM and CDR2 as ANQGSEA. CDR3 DNA sequence: TGCAGCGTTGAAGTCCAACCTTACGAGCAGTACTTC. This encodes CSVEVQPYEQYF.

This chain uses TRBV20-1 with TRBJ1-3; no definite D call. The CDR3 is 13 amino acids. V was shortened by 4 bases and J by 2 bases, with 9 bases between the two germline ends. In germline, CDR1 is DFQATT, CDR2 SNEGSKA (reference sequence). This chain's CDR3 is CSAIRSAGNTIYF. The CDR3 DNA reads TGCAGTGCTATAAGGTCGGCTGGAAACACCATATATTTT.

The sample holds a few counts of this clonotype. This chain joins TRBV6-2 or TRBV6-3 and TRBJ1-1; D is perhaps TRBD1 (5 bases). This CDR3 is 15 amino acids long. The V and J ends lost 8 bases and 0 bases respectively, with 16 bases between them. CDR1 and CDR2 from the germline V gene are MNHEY and SVGEGT. The CDR3: CASEGRRTMNTEAFF. DNA for the CDR3: TGTGCCAGCGAGGGGCGCAGGACAATGAACACTGAAGCTTTCTTT.

This chain joins TRBV6-5 and TRBJ2-5, with a weak D call TRBD2 (5 bases). Germline CDR1 reads MNHEY; CDR2 reads SVGAGI. The CDR3 length is 15 residues. V was clipped by 4 bases and J by 3 bases, with 15 bases between them. CDR3 nucleotide sequence: TGTGCCAGCAGTTCTCCCCCCGAGGGAAAAGAGACCCAGTACTTC. As protein: CASSSPPEGKETQYF.